This T cell receptor (beta chain) was recorded in a study of lymphopenia after photon versus proton radiotherapy. As to this clone: Its target is unknown.

Study-wide results and caveats: Under photons, naive T cells and diversity fell while effector/memory populations rose. Post-nadir diversity loss with photons came from oligoclonal expansion, particularly CD8+ Temra cells. Better survival with proton therapy was suggested as possible, not demonstrated. A bigger post-nadir fall in TCR diversity correlated inversely with survival time in deceased patients.

From germline, CDR1 is SQVTM and CDR2 ANQGSEA. V was clipped by 4 bases and J by 3 bases, with 12 bases between them. CDR3 length: 13 amino acids. Libraries were prepared by immunoSEQ multiplex PCR; TCRdb keeps only in-frame clonotypes and omits some of them. The table has more than 60,000 clones, 75% to 90% seen once. The TCR sequence derives from a man aged 40-49 years with gastric cancer. This chain joins TRBV29-1 and TRBJ1-2; D remains unclear. Sequenced material: peripheral blood, taken from a patient treated with photon-based radiotherapy. CDR3 bases: TGCAGCGTTGGGCTAGCAGGCGACTATGGCTACACCTTC. Translated: CSVGLAGDYGYTF.